The 9 T cell receptor beta chains below all came from one sample that was sequenced in a study of T cells after posttransplantation cyclophosphamide. Clones were sequenced by immunoSEQ multiplex PCR, and TCRdb holds only the in-frame ones, with some missing. Singletons are absent from the sample, which has around 35,000 clones. The sample comprised PBMCs. The receptors originated from a girl aged 10 to 17 in good health, CMV-negative, and a related stem cell transplant donor.

J is TRBJ1-2 and V is TRBV4-1; D ambiguous. Germline lookup yields CDR1 MGHRA and CDR2 YSYEKL. Trimming removed 2 bases at V and 7 bases at J, with 14 bases between. The CDR3 covers 14 residues. The CDR3 here is CASSQWEEEAGYTF. The CDR3 nucleotides are TGCGCCAGCAGCCAATGGGAGGAAGAGGCTGGCTACACCTTC.

This clone was recorded many times. This sequence joins TRBV10-1 and TRBJ2-3; 10 nucleotides align to TRBD1. Trimming cost V 1 base and J 4 bases; bases outside gene matches: 5. CDR1 is WNHNN and CDR2 is SYGVQD in the germline V gene (reference sequence). The CDR3 length is 16 residues. The CDR3 DNA reads TGCGCCAGCAGTGAGTTTCGTGGACAGGGGGCAGATACGCAGTATTTT. This translates into CASSEFRGQGADTQYF.

This clone has at least ten counts. The germline gene is not matched at one end of the junction; a read error may be the cause. The chain employs TRBV19 and TRBJ2-1; D gene ambiguous. CDR1 LNHDA and CDR2 SQIVND come from the germline V gene (reference sequence). The CDR3 is made up of 13 amino acids. CDR3 sequence (DNA): TGTGCCAGTGGTATCAGTCGAGGCAATGAGCAGTTCTTC. It encodes CASGISRGNEQFF.

The chain is built from TRBV7-9 and TRBJ1-4, with 8 bases fitting TRBD1. This CDR3 spans 16 amino acids. V was clipped by 0 bases and J by 7 bases; unmatched bases: 7. Germline V gene lookup returns CDR1 SEHNR and CDR2 FQNEAQ (reference sequence). CDR3 coding DNA: TGTGCCAGCAGCTTAGCGAGACAGGGGAGAGGTGAAAAACTGTTTTTT. Translated, it gives CASSLARQGRGEKLFF.

This clone was seen at least ten times. CDR3 nucleotides: TGTGCCAGCAGCTTAGCGCACCGGGATGGCTACACCTTC. It encodes CASSLAHRDGYTF. The chain combines TRBV7-9 with TRBJ1-2; D gene ambiguous. Deletions cut 0 bases from V and 6 bases from J, with 8 bases between. CDR3 length: 13 amino acids. The germline V gene has CDR1 SEHNR and CDR2 FQNEAQ (reference sequence).

The sample holds many counts of this clone. This chain joins TRBV7-6 and TRBJ1-2; 7 bases match TRBD1. The CDR3 has 17 amino acids. The germline V gene encodes CDR1 SGHVS and CDR2 FNYEAQ. Losses at the gene ends were 5 bases for V and 5 bases for J; bases not matched to a gene: 17. The CDR3 sequence is CASSPDAQGVRGYGYTF. CDR3 in DNA: TGTGCCAGCAGCCCCGATGCCCAGGGGGTGAGGGGGTATGGCTACACCTTC. The complete variable domain, with remaining parts taken from reference TRBV7-6 and TRBJ1-2, reads GAGVSQSPRYKVTKRGQDVALRCDPISGHVSLYWYRQALGQGPEFLTYFNYEAQQDKSGLPNDRFSAERPEGSISTLTIQRTEQRDSAMYRCASSPDAQGVRGYGYTFGSGTRLTVV.

This clone showed up just a few times. This chain connects TRBV27 to TRBJ2-1, with TRBD2 matching over 7 bases. The CDR3 spans 14 residues. After removal of 3 bases from V and 7 bases from J, the junction contained 6 bases not matched to a gene. CDR1 and CDR2 from the germline V gene are MNHEY and SMNVEV (reference sequence). The CDR3 region has the DNA TGTGCCAGCAGTTTTATTGGGGGGGGAAATGAGCAGTTCTTC. Its translation is CASSFIGGGNEQFF.

This clone was observed many times. The V and J genes are TRBV6-4 and TRBJ2-3; weak D call: TRBD2 (5 bases). The CDR3 extends over 13 amino acids. Germline-derived CDR1 and CDR2 are MRHNA and SNTAGT. The germline V and J ends were trimmed by 8 bases and 2 bases, with 11 bases remaining between them. This chain's CDR3 is CASAPGYTDTQYF. The CDR3 bases are TGTGCCAGCGCGCCGGGATACACAGATACGCAGTATTTT.

This clone was recorded many times. This rearrangement joins TRBV28 to TRBJ1-5; D is possibly TRBD1 (6 bases). The CDR3 runs 16 residues. V was cut by 4 bases and J by 6 bases, with 19 bases left in between. In germline, CDR1 is MDHEN, CDR2 SYDVKM. In nucleotides, the CDR3 is TGTGCCAGCAGTTCGGTAGACTACAGGGCGCCTCAGCCCCAGCATTTT. This codes for CASSSVDYRAPQPQHF.